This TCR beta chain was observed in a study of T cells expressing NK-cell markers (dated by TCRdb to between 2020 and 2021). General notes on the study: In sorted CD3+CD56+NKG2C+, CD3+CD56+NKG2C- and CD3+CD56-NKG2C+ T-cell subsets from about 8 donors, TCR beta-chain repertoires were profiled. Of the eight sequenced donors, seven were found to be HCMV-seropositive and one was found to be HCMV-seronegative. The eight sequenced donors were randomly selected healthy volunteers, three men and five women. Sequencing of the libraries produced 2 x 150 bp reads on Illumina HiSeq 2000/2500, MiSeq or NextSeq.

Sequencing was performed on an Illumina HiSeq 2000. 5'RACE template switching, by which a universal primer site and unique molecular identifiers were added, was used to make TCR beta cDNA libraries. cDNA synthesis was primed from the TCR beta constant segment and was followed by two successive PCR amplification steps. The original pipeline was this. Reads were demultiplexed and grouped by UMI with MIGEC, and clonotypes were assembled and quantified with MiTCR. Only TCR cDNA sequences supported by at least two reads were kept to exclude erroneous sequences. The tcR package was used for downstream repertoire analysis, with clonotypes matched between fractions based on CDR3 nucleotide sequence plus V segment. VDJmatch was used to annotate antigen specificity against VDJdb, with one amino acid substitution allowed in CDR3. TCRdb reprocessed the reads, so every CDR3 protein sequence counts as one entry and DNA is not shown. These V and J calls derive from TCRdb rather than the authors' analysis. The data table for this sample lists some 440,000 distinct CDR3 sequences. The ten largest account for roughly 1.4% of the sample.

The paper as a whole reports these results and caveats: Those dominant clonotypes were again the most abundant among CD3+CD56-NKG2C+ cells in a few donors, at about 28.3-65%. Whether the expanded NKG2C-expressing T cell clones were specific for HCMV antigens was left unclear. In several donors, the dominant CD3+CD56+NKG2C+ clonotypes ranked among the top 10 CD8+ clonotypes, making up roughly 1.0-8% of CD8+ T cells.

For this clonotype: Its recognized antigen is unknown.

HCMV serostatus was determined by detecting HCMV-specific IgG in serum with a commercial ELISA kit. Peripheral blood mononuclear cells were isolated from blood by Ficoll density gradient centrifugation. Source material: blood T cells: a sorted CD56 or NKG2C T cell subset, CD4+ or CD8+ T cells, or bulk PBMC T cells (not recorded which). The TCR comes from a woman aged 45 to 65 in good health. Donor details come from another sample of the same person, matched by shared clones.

CDR3 protein: CASSQVAGIVQYF. Recombination linked TRBV2 to TRBJ2-4; TCRdb's D gene call, TRBD1, goes unchecked for lack of DNA. Via the germline V gene, CDR1 is SNHLY and CDR2 FYNNEI. The CDR3 starts with the cysteine, ends with the phenylalanine, and has 13 residues. The protein alone is recorded here.